This T cell receptor beta chain was sequenced for a study of blood T cell repertoires in COVID-19. Overall study context: Samples representing acute and convalescent COVID-19 were sourced from the United States, Italy and Spain. From T cells, B-cell-depleted T cells, or PBMCs came the material, which was cDNA or gDNA.

V lost 3 bases and J lost 9, with 15 bases in between. Germline-derived CDR1 and CDR2 are SEHNR and FQNEAQ (reference sequence). This CDR3 is built from 13 residues. Methods used by the authors: Estimation of nucleated cell counts relied on the amplification of reference gene primers. This table comes from immunoSEQ multiplex PCR, and its TCRdb copy is limited to in-frame clones, with some not included. The V and J calls and clone size come from that table; D and trimming were worked out from the DNA. Altogether approximately 150,000 clones are present, over 80% being singletons, with the ten largest covering about 6%.

The chain couples TRBV7-9 to TRBJ2-7, with D possibly being TRBD2 (5 bases). The sample was peripheral blood. This clonotype originated in a man older than 75 with acute or convalescent COVID-19. The CDR3: CASSFGDSRGQYF. The CDR3, as DNA: TGTGCCAGCAGCTTCGGGGATTCACGGGGGCAGTACTTC.